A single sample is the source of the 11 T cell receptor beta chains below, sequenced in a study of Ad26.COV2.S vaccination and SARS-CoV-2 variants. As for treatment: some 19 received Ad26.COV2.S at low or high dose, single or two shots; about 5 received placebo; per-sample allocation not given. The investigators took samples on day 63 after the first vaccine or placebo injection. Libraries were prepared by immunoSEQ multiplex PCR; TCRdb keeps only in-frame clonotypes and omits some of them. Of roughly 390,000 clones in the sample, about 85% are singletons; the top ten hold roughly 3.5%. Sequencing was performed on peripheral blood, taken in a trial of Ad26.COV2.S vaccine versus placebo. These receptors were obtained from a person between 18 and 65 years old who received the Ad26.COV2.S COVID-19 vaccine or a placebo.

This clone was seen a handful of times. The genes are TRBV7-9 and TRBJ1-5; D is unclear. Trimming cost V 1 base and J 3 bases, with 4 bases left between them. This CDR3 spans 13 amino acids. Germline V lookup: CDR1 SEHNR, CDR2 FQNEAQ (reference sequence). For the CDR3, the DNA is TGTGCCAGCAGCTTAGGGGACAATCAGCCCCAGCATTTT. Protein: CASSLGDNQPQHF.

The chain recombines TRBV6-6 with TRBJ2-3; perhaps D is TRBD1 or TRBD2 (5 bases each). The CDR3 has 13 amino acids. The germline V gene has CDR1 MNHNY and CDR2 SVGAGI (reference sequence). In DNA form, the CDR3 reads TGTGCGACGATGGGGGACCGCACAGATACGCAGTATTTT. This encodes CATMGDRTDTQYF.

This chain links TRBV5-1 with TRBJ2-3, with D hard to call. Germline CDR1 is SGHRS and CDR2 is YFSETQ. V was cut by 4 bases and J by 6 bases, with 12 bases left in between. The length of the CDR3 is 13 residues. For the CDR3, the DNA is TGCGCCAGCAGCCTACTCGAGAATGATACGCAGTATTTT. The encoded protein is CASSLLENDTQYF. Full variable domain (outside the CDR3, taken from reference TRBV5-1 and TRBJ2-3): KAGVTQTPRYLIKTRGQQVTLSCSPISGHRSVSWYQQTPGQGLQFLFEYFSETQRNKGNFPGRFSGRQFSNSRSEMNVSTLELGDSALYLCASSLLENDTQYFGPGTRLTVL.

As DNA, the CDR3 is TGTGCCAGCAGCTTTGTACAGGGCCCCAACTATGGCTACACCTTC. It translates to CASSFVQGPNYGYTF. The rearrangement links TRBV12-1 to TRBJ1-2; whether TRBD1, the table's D call, matches the DNA was not checked. TRBV12-1 is given as a pseudogene. The CDR3 extends over 15 amino acids.

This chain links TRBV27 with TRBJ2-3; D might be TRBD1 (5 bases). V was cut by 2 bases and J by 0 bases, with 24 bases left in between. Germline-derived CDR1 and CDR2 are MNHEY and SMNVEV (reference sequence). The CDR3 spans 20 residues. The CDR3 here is CASSLRGPASSFFSTDTQYF. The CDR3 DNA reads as TGTGCCAGCAGTTTAAGGGGCCCCGCGTCTAGTTTTTTTAGCACAGATACGCAGTATTTT.

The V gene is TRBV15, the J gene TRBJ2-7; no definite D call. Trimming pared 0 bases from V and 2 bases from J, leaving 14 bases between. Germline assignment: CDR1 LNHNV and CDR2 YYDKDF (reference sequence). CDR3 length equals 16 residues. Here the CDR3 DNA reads TGTGCCACCAGCAGAGATTTTGACGTATGGCCCTACGAGCAGTACTTC. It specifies CATSRDFDVWPYEQYF.

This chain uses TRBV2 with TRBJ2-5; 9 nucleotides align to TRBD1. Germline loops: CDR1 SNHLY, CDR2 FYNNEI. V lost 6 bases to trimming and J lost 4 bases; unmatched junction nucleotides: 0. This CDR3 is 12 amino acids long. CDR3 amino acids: CASRGQGETQYF. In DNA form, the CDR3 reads TGTGCCAGCAGGGGACAGGGAGAGACCCAGTACTTC.

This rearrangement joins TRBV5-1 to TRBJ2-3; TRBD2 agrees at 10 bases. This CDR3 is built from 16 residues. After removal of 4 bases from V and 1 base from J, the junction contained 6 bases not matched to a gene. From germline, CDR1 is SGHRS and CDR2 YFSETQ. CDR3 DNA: TGCGCCAGCAGCGCCCCAGGACTAGCGGGCACAGATACGCAGTATTTT. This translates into CASSAPGLAGTDTQYF.

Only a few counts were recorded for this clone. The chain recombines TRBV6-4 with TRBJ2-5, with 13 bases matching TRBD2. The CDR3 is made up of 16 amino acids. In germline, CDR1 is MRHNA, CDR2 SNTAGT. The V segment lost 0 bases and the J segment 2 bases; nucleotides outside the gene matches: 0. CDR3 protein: CASSDSGLAGQETQYF. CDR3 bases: TGTGCCAGCAGTGACTCGGGACTAGCGGGGCAAGAGACCCAGTACTTC.

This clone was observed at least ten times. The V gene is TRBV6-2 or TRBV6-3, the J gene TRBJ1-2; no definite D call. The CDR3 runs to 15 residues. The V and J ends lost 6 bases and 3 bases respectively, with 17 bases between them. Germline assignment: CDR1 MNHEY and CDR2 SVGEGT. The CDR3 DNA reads TGTGCCAGCAGCCCTCGATTAGGGAATGACTATGGCTACACCTTC. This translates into CASSPRLGNDYGYTF.

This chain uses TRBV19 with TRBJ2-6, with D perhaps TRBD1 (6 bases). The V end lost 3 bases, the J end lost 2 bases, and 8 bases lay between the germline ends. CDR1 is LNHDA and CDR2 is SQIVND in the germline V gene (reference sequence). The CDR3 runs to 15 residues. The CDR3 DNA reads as TGTGCCAGTAGTATCGAGGGGGCTGGGGCCAACGTCCTGACTTTC. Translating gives CASSIEGAGANVLTF.